These T cell receptor beta chains were read from a single sample in a study of blood T cell repertoires in COVID-19. The assay was immunoSEQ multiplex PCR, and TCRdb's table has in-frame clones only and misses some. Seen here are about 220,000 clones, about 87% observed once, and the top ten hold around 2.7%. Sequenced: PBMCs or T cells enriched from blood (not recorded which). These receptors were obtained from a woman aged 25-40 years who had recovered from COVID-19. Each CDR3 is given with its conserved first and last residue. D genes are given only for firm matches. Only some rows state a clone size, as once, few, many or a class for expanded clones.

once | TRBJ1-2 | . | TRBV7-8 | CASSLNTDYGCTF | TGTGCCAGCAGCTTAAATACAGACTATGGCTGCACCTTC
. | TRBJ1-1 | TRBD1 | TRBV5-1 | CASSLGLTGGRSEAFF | TGCGCCAGCAGCTTGGGTCTGACAGGGGGGCGCTCTGAAGCTTTCTTT
. | TRBJ1-1 | . | TRBV19 | CASSRVSRGRTEAFF | TGTGCCAGTAGTCGAGTGAGCAGGGGAAGGACTGAAGCTTTCTTT
. | TRBJ1-5 | . | TRBV6-1 | CASSEVLEARGPQHF | TGTGCCAGCAGTGAGGTCCTGGAGGCCCGGGGGCCCCAGCATTTT
. | TRBJ2-1 | . | TRBV21-1 | CASSKVRLAGYNEQFF | TGTGCCAGCAGCAAAGTTAGGCTAGCGGGTTACAATGAGCAGTTCTTC
few | TRBJ1-2 | . | TRBV7-6 | CASSLRGDYGYTF | TGTGCCAGCAGCTTAAGGGGTGACTATGGCTACACCTTC
. | TRBJ2-3 | . | TRBV7-2 | CASSPRLVMGTDTQYF | TGTGCCAGCAGCCCCCGACTAGTCATGGGCACAGATACGCAGTATTTT
. | TRBJ1-1 | . | TRBV7-2 | CASSGRTLNTEAFF | TGTGCCAGCAGCGGGAGGACGTTGAACACTGAAGCTTTCTTT
few | TRBJ1-2 | . | TRBV6-5 | CASSSTRDGYTF | TGTGCCAGCAGTTCCACGCGGGATGGCTACACCTTC
. | TRBJ1-1 | . | TRBV5-1 | CASSSSRLGISGRAGVAFF | TGCGCCAGCAGCTCTAGCCGCCTCGGGATTTCGGGAAGAGCTGGAGTAGCTTTCTTT
once | TRBJ1-6 | TRBD1 | TRBV2 | CASRTRFGTGVYNSPLHF | TGTGCCAGCAGGACACGTTTCGGGACAGGGGTCTATAATTCACCCCTCCACTTT
. | TRBJ1-1 | . | TRBV27 | CASSLEALNTEAFF | TGTGCCAGCAGTTTAGAGGCACTGAACACTGAAGCTTTCTTT
. | TRBJ1-2 | . | TRBV4-1 | CASSQPPRVAAKAGIMGGYTF | TGCGCCAGCTCGCAGCCCCCCAGGGTGGCCGCCAAAGCAGGGATAATGGGTGGCTACACCTTC
. | TRBJ1-5 | . | TRBV7-2 | CASSLEGRGRQPQHF | TGTGCCAGCAGCTTAGAAGGCAGGGGAAGACAGCCCCAGCATTTT
. | TRBJ1-2 | TRBD1 | TRBV27 | CASSSETGDGYTF | TGTGCCAGCAGTTCTGAGACAGGGGACGGCTACACCTTC
. | TRBJ1-2 | TRBD1 | TRBV12-5 | CASGPGQGSGYTF | TGTGCTAGTGGCCCGGGACAGGGGAGCGGCTACACCTTC
. | TRBJ2-7 | TRBD2 | TRBV2 | CASSERAGGPYEQYF | TGTGCCAGCAGTGAACGAGCGGGAGGACCCTACGAGCAGTACTTC
. | TRBJ1-1 | TRBD1 | TRBV29-1 | CSPWDSLNTEAFF | TGCAGCCCTTGGGACAGCCTGAACACTGAAGCTTTCTTT
. | TRBJ1-1 | TRBD1 | TRBV7-9 | CASSFDRDTEAFF | TGTGCCAGCAGCTTCGACAGGGACACTGAAGCTTTCTTT
. | TRBJ2-7 | TRBD2 | TRBV3-1/TRBV3-2 | CASSTGLATYEQYF | TGTGCCAGCAGCACGGGACTAGCGACCTACGAGCAGTACTTC
. | TRBJ1-1 | . | TRBV6-5 | CASSFYSEVTEAFF | TGTGCCAGCAGTTTCTACTCCGAGGTCACTGAAGCTTTCTTT
. | TRBJ1-2 | TRBD1 | TRBV7-3 | CASSLETGSGYTF | TGTGCCAGCAGCTTAGAGACAGGGAGCGGCTACACCTTC
. | TRBJ1-2 | TRBD1 | TRBV12-3/TRBV12-4 | CASSLTGGYTF | TGTGCCAGCAGTCTGACAGGGGGCTACACCTTC
. | TRBJ2-1 | TRBD1 | TRBV11-2 | CASSTRQGSYNEQFF | TGTGCCAGCAGCACCCGACAGGGGTCCTACAATGAGCAGTTCTTC
. | TRBJ2-1 | TRBD2 | TRBV19 | CASSMIRSGSYNEQFF | TGTGCCAGTAGTATGATCCGTAGCGGGAGTTACAATGAGCAGTTCTTC
. | TRBJ1-1 | . | TRBV19 | CASSISTAEAFF | TGTGCCAGTAGTATTTCGACAGCGGAAGCTTTCTTT
. | TRBJ1-3 | . | TRBV3-1/TRBV3-2 | CASSQDQAAGRGNTIYF | TGTGCCAGCAGCCAAGACCAAGCCGCAGGGCGCGGAAACACCATATATTTT
. | TRBJ2-7 | TRBD1 | TRBV6-6 | CASSTPDRGDEQYF | TGTGCCAGCAGCACCCCCGACAGGGGGGATGAGCAGTACTTC
. | TRBJ2-3 | . | TRBV18 | CASSQETAITQYF | TGTGCCAGCTCACAAGAAACAGCCATTACGCAGTATTTT
. | TRBJ1-2 | TRBD1 | TRBV29-1 | CSVTGGSYGYTF | TGCAGCGTAACAGGGGGCAGCTATGGCTACACCTTC
. | TRBJ2-5 | TRBD2 | TRBV2 | CASSETSGGLKETQYF | TGTGCCAGCAGTGAAACTAGCGGGGGGCTTAAAGAGACCCAGTACTTC
. | TRBJ2-3 | TRBD2 | TRBV6-5 | CASSRGGTDTQYF | TGTGCCAGCAGTCGGGGGGGCACAGATACGCAGTATTTT
. | TRBJ2-1 | . | TRBV15 | CATREGQAYNEQFF | TGTGCCACCAGGGAGGGTCAAGCCTACAATGAGCAGTTCTTC
. | TRBJ2-3 | TRBD2 | TRBV6-5 | CASSYEAGGFTDTQYF | TGTGCCAGCAGTTACGAGGCGGGGGGGTTCACAGATACGCAGTATTTT
. | TRBJ1-1 | . | TRBV5-8 | CASSFEVGRGTEAFF | TGTGCCAGCAGCTTTGAAGTGGGGCGTGGGACTGAAGCTTTCTTT
. | TRBJ2-2 | TRBD1 | TRBV11-2 | CASSGQARLTGELFF | TGTGCCAGCAGCGGACAGGCACGTTTGACCGGGGAGCTGTTTTTT
. | TRBJ1-1 | . | TRBV7-3 | CASSPLGEGEAFF | TGTGCCAGCAGTCCTCTGGGGGAGGGGGAAGCTTTCTTT
. | TRBJ2-7 | . | TRBV7-9 | CASSFRIADSSYEQYF | TGTGCCAGCAGCTTCCGTATAGCCGATAGCTCCTACGAGCAGTACTTC
. | TRBJ1-1 | . | TRBV14 | CASSQVVIVNTEAFF | TGTGCCAGCAGCCAAGTGGTGATAGTGAACACTGAAGCTTTCTTT
. | TRBJ2-3 | TRBD1 | TRBV19 | CASSFYPPGQVPSDTQYF | TGTGCCAGTAGTTTTTACCCCCCGGGACAGGTCCCCTCGGATACGCAGTATTTT
. | TRBJ2-7 | TRBD2 | TRBV6-5 | CASSRPGLADEQYF | TGTGCCAGCAGTCGCCCGGGACTAGCGGACGAGCAGTACTTC
. | TRBJ1-2 | . | TRBV19 | CASSPDRTFMNGYTF | TGTGCCAGTAGCCCCGACAGGACCTTTATGAACGGCTACACCTTC
. | TRBJ2-7 | TRBD1 | TRBV7-9 | CASSTGTGGISYEQYF | TGTGCCAGCAGCACCGGGACAGGGGGCATTTCCTACGAGCAGTACTTC
once | TRBJ2-7 | TRBD1 | TRBV19 | CASSGQAKRYEQYF | TGTGCCAGTAGTGGACAGGCCAAGAGGTACGAGCAGTACTTC
. | TRBJ1-1 | . | TRBV19 | CASRSGITEAFF | TGTGCCAGTAGATCGGGGATTACTGAAGCTTTCTTT
few | TRBJ2-2 | . | TRBV19 | CASSIQFTGELFF | TGTGCCAGTAGTATACAGTTCACCGGGGAGCTGTTTTTT
few | TRBJ1-6 | . | TRBV5-1 | CASSLRQADNSPLHF | TGCGCCAGCAGCTTGCGGCAGGCCGATAATTCACCCCTCCACTTT
. | TRBJ2-6 | . | TRBV19 | CASRDSSSGANVLTF | TGTGCCAGCCGGGACTCCAGCTCTGGGGCCAACGTCCTGACTTTC
. | TRBJ2-5 | TRBD1 | TRBV16 | CASSQRTGEEETQYF | TGTGCCAGCAGCCAACGGACAGGGGAGGAAGAGACCCAGTACTTC
. | TRBJ1-1 | . | TRBV19 | CASSVTGSEAFF | TGTGCCAGTAGTGTGACAGGTTCTGAAGCTTTCTTT
. | TRBJ2-5 | TRBD2 | TRBV5-1 | CASSLSSGGLFQETQYF | TGCGCCAGCAGCTTGTCTAGCGGGGGCCTATTCCAAGAGACCCAGTACTTC
. | TRBJ1-2 | TRBD1 | TRBV5-1 | CASSLLLQGANYGYTF | TGCGCCAGCAGCTTGTTATTGCAGGGGGCTAACTATGGCTACACCTTC
. | TRBJ1-6 | . | TRBV6-4 | CASRVWGSGDNSPLHF | TGTGCCAGCAGGGTTTGGGGCAGTGGTGATAATTCACCCCTCCACTTT